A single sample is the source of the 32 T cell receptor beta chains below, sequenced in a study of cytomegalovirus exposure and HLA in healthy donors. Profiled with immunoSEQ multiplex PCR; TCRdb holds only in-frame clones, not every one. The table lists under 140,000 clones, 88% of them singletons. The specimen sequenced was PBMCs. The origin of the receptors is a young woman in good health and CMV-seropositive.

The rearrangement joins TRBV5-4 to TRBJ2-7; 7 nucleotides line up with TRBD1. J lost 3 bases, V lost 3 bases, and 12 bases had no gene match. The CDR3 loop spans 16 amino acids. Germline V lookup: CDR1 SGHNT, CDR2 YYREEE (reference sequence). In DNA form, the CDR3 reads TGTGCCAGCAGCTACACCCCTCGACAGGGAAACTACGAGCAGTACTTC. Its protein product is CASSYTPRQGNYEQYF.

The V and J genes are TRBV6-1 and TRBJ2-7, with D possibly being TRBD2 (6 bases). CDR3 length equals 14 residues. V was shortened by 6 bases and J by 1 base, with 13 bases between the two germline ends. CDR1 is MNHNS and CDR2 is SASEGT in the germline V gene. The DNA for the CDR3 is TGTGCCAGCAGGGAGGGGAGGACTTCCTACGAGCAGTACTTC. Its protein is CASREGRTSYEQYF.

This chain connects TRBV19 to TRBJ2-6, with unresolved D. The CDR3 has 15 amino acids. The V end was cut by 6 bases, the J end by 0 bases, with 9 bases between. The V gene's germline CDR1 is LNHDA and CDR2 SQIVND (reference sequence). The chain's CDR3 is CASSGRNSGANVLTF. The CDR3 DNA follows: TGTGCCAGTAGCGGCAGGAACTCTGGGGCCAACGTCCTGACTTTC.

The DNA for the CDR3 is TGTGCCAGCAGCCTCGACACCCTCGGTGAGCAGTTCTTC. This codes for CASSLDTLGEQFF. The chain has TRBV11-3 and TRBJ2-1; D gene uncertain. Germline V gene sequence: CDR1 SGHNT, CDR2 YENEEA. This CDR3 is 13 amino acids long. Trimming shortened V by 5 bases and J by 9 bases, and 14 bases separated the two germline ends.

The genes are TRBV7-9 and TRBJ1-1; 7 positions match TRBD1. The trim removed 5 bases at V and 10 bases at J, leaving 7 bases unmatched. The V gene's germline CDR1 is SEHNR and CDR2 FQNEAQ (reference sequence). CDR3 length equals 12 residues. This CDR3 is CASSPGTESAFF. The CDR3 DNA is TGTGCCAGCAGCCCTGGGACAGAATCAGCTTTCTTT.

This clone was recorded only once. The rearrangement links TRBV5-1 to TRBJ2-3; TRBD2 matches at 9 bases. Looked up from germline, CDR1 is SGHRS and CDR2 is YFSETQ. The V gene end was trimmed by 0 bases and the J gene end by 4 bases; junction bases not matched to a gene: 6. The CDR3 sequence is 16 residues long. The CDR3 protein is CASSLVSSGMSDTQYF. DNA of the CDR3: TGCGCCAGCAGCTTGGTATCTAGCGGGATGTCAGATACGCAGTATTTT.

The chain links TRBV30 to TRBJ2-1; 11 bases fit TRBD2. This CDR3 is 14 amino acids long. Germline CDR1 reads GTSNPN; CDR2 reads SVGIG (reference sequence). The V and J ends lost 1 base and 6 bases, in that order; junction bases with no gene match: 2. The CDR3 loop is CAWSDSGRGNEQFF. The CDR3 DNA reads TGTGCCTGGAGTGATAGCGGGAGGGGCAATGAGCAGTTCTTC.

CDR3: CASSLGQSYEQYF. The CDR3 DNA reads as TGTGCCAGCAGCCTCGGACAGAGCTACGAGCAGTACTTC. The chain carries TRBV11-2 and TRBJ2-7, with D possibly TRBD1 on 6 matching bases. V lost 5 bases, J lost 3 bases, and 11 bases lay in between. The CDR3 extends over 13 amino acids. CDR1 and CDR2 from the germline V gene are SGHAT and FQNNGV.

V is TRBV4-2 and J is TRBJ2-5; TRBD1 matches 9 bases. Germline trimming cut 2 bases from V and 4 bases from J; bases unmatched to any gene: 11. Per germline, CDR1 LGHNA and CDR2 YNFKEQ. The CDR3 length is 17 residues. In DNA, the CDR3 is TGTGCCAGCAGCCAACACCCGGGACAGGGTTTCGGAGAGACCCAGTACTTC. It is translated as CASSQHPGQGFGETQYF.

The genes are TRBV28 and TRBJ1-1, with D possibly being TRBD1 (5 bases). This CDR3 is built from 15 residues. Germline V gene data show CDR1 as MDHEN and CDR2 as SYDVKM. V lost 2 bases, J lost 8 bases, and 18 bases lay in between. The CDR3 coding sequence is TGTGCCAGCAGTTTAAGGACACCTACACGGTTAGAAGCTTTCTTT. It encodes CASSLRTPTRLEAFF.

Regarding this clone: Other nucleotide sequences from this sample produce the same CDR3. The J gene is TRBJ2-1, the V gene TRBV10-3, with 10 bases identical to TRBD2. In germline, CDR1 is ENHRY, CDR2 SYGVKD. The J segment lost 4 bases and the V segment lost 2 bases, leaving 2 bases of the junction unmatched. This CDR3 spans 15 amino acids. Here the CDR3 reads CAISESGGGYNEQFF. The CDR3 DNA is TGTGCCATCAGTGAGAGCGGGGGGGGTTACAATGAGCAGTTCTTC.

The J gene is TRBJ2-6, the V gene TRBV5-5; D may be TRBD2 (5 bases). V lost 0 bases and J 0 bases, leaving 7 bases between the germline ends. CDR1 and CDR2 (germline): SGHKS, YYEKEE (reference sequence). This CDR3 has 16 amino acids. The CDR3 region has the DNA TGTGCCAGCAGCTTGGAAACTAGCTCTGGGGCCAACGTCCTGACTTTC. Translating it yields CASSLETSSGANVLTF.

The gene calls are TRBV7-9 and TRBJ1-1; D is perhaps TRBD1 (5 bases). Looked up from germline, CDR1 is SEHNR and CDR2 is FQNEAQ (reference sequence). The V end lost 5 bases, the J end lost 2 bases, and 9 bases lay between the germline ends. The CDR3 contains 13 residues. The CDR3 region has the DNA TGTGCCAGCAGCCAAGGACACAACACTGAAGCTTTCTTT. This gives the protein CASSQGHNTEAFF.

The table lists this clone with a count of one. In DNA form, the CDR3 reads TGTGCCAGCAGCGGGTTGGGCGGGGTAAACTATGGCTACACCTTC. This sequence encodes CASSGLGGVNYGYTF. The chain combines TRBV5-6 with TRBJ1-2, with D hard to call. Trimming removed 4 bases from V and 2 bases from J, with 15 bases in between. The CDR3 extends over 15 amino acids. Germline V gene sequence: CDR1 SGHDT, CDR2 YYEEEE.

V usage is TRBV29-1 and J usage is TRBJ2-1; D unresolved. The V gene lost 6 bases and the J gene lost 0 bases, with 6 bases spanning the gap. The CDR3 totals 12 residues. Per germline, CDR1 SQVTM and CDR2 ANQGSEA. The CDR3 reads CSVLSSYNEQFF. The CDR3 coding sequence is TGCAGCGTGCTGAGCTCCTACAATGAGCAGTTCTTC.

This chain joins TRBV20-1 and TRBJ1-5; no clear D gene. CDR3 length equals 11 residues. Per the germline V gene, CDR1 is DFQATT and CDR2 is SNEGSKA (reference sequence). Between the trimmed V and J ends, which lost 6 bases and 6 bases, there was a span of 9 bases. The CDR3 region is CSARSRQPQHF. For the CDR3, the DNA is TGCAGTGCCCGAAGCCGTCAGCCCCAGCATTTT.

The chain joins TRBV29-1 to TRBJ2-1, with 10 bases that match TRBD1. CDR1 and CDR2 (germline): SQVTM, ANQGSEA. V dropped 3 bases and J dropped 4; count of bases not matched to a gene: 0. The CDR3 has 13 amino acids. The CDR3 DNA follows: TGCAGCGTTGAGGGACAGGGGTACAATGAGCAGTTCTTC. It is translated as CSVEGQGYNEQFF.

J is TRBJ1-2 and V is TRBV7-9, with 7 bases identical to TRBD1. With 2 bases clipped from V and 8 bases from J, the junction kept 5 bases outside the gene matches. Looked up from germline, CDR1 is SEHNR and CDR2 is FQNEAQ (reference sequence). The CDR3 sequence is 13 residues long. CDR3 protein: CASSLRQGGGYTF. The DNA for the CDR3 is TGTGCCAGCAGCTTACGACAGGGAGGCGGCTACACCTTC.

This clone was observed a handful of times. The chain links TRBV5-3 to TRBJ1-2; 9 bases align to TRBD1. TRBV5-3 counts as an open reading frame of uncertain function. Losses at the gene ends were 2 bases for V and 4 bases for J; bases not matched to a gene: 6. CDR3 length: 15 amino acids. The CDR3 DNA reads TGTGCCAGAAGCTTCCAGGGACAGGGAACCTATGGCTACACCTTC. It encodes CARSFQGQGTYGYTF.

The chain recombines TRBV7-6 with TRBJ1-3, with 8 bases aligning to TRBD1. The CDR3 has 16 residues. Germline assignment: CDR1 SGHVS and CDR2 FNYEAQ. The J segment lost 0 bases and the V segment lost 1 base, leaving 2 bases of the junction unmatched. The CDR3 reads CASSLGTGSSGNTIYF. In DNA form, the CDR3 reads TGTGCCAGCAGCTTAGGGACAGGGAGCTCTGGAAACACCATATATTTT.

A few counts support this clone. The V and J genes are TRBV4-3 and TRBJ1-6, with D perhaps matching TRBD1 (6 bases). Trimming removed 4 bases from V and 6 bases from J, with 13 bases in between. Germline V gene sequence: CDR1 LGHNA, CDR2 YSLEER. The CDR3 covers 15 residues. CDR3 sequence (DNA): TGCGCCAGCAGCCGGAATGGGGACACTAATTCACCCCTCCACTTT. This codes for CASSRNGDTNSPLHF.

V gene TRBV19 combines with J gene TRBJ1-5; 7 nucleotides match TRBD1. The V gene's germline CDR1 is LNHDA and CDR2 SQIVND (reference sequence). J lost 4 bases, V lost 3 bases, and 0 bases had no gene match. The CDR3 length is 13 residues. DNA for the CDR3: TGTGCCAGTAGTATGGGACAGAATCAGCCCCAGCATTTT. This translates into CASSMGQNQPQHF.

CDR3 in DNA: TGTGCCAGCAGTCCCCGGACAGGAGGTGAAAAACTGTTTTTT. Protein product: CASSPRTGGEKLFF. V gene TRBV28 combines with J gene TRBJ1-4; 7 bases map to TRBD1. V was clipped by 5 bases and J by 7 bases; unmatched bases: 7. The CDR3 consists of 14 residues. CDR1 and CDR2 (germline): MDHEN, SYDVKM.

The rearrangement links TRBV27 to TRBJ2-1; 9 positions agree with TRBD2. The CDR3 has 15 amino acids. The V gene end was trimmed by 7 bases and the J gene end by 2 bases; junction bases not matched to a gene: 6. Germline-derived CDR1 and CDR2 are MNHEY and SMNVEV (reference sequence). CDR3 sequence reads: CASTPAGGPYNEQFF. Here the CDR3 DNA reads TGTGCCAGCACCCCGGCGGGGGGGCCCTACAATGAGCAGTTCTTC.

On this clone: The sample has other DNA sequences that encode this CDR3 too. Here the CDR3 DNA reads TGTGCCAGCAGTGGTAGGGGGAACACTGAAGCTTTCTTT. Translating gives CASSGRGNTEAFF. This chain links TRBV2 with TRBJ1-1, with D perhaps TRBD1 (5 bases). Germline V lookup: CDR1 SNHLY, CDR2 FYNNEI. Trimming took off 4 bases at V and 1 base at J, with 7 bases between the two ends. There are 13 residues in the CDR3. The full variable domain, rest sourced from reference TRBV2 and TRBJ1-1, is EPEVTQTPSHQVTQMGQEVILRCVPISNHLYFYWYRQILGQKVEFLVSFYNNEISEKSEIFDDQFSVERPDGSNFTLKIRSTKLEDSAMYFCASSGRGNTEAFFGQGTRLTVV.

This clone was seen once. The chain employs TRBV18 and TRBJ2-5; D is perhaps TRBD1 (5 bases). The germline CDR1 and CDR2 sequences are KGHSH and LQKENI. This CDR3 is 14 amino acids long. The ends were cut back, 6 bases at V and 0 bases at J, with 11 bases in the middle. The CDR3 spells CASSPRQNQETQYF. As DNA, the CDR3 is TGTGCCAGCTCCCCCCGACAGAACCAAGAGACCCAGTACTTC.

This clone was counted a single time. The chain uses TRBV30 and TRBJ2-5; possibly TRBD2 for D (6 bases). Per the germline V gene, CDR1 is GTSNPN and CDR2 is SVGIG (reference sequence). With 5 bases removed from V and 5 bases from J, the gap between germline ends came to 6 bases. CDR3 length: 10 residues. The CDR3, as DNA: TGTGCCTGGGGGGGGGAGACCCAGTACTTC. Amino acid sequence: CAWGGETQYF.

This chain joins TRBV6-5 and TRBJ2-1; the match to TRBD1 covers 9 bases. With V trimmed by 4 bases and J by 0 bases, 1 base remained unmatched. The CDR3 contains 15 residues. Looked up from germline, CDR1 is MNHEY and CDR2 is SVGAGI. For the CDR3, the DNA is TGTGCCAGCAGTTCGGGACAGGGCTCCTACAATGAGCAGTTCTTC. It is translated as CASSSGQGSYNEQFF.

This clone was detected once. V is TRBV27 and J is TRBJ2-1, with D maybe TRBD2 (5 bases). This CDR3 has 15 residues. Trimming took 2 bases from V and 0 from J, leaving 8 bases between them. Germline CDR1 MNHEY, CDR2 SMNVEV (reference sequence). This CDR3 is CASSLHGVSYNEQFF. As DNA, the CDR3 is TGTGCCAGCAGTTTACACGGGGTCTCCTACAATGAGCAGTTCTTC.

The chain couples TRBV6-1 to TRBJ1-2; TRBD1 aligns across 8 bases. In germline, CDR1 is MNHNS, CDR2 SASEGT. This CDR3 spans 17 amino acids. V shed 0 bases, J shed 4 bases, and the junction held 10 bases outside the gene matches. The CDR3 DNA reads TGTGCCAGCAGTGAAGCGCTGACAGGGGATGATAGCTATGGCTACACCTTC. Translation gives CASSEALTGDDSYGYTF.

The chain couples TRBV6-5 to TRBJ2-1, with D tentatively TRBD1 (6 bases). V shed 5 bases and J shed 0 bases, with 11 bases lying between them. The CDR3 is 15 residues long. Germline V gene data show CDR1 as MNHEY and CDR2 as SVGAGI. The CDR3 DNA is TGTGCCAGCAGTCGAAGGGGGAGCTCCTACAATGAGCAGTTCTTC. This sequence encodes CASSRRGSSYNEQFF.

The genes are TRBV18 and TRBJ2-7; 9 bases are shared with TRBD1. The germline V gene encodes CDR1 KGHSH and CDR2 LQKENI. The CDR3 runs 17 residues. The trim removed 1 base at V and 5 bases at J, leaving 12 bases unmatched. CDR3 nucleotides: TGTGCCAGCTCACCACTACGAACCGGGACAGGGATCAACGAGCAGTACTTC. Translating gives CASSPLRTGTGINEQYF. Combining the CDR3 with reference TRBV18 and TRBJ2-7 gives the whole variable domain NAGVMQNPRHLVRRRGQEARLRCSPMKGHSHVYWYRQLPEEGLKFMVYLQKENIIDESGMPKERFSAEFPKEGPSILRIQQVVRGDSAAYFCASSPLRTGTGINEQYFGPGTRLTVT.